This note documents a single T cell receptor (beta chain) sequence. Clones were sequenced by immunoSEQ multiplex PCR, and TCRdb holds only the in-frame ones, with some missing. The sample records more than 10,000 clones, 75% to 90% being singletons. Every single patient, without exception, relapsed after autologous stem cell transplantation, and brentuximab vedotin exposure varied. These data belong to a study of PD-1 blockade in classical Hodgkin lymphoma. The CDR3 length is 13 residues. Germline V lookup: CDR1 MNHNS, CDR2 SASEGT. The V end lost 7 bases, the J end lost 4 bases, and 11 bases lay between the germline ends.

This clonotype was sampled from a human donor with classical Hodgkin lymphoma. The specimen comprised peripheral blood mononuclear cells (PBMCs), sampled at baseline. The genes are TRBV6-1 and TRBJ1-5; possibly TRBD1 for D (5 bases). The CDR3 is CASNQGVNQPQHF. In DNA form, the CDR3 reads TGTGCCAGCAATCAAGGGGTAAATCAGCCCCAGCATTTT.